The 11 T cell receptor beta chains reported below all come from one sample, sequenced in a study of OX40 agonist ivuxolimab in advanced cancers. Produced via immunoSEQ multiplex PCR; TCRdb's table is partial and in-frame only. The table records about 77,000 clones, approximately 95% of them present only once. The specimen comprised CD4+ or CD8+ T cells sorted from blood, sampled in a trial of the OX40 agonist ivuxolimab. These receptors were collected from an adult with an advanced solid tumor such as melanoma, head and neck, liver or kidney cancer.

About this clone: A read error may produce the germline difference seen at one junction end. The chain uses TRBV7-7 and TRBJ2-7; 9 bases agree with TRBD1. This CDR3 is built from 14 residues. Germline V gene lookup returns CDR1 SSHAT and CDR2 FNYEAQ (reference sequence). The CDR3 nucleotides are TGTGCTAGCAGCTGGGGGACAGGGCCCTACGAGCAGTACTTC. This sequence encodes CASSWGTGPYEQYF.

This sequence joins TRBV11-2 and TRBJ2-7; the match to TRBD1 covers 10 bases. The CDR3 has 16 residues. Germline loops: CDR1 SGHAT, CDR2 FQNNGV. Trimming took 5 bases from V and 5 from J; bases not matched to a gene: 12. CDR3 coding DNA: TGTGCCAGCAGCCCTGAACCGGGACAGGGGTCCCACGAGCAGTACTTC. Translated, it gives CASSPEPGQGSHEQYF.

This chain uses TRBV7-6 with TRBJ2-2; 9 bases match TRBD1. CDR1 and CDR2 (germline): SGHVS, FNYEAQ. The V gene end was trimmed by 5 bases and the J gene end by 5 bases; junction bases not matched to a gene: 6. This CDR3 has 15 residues. CDR3 sequence (DNA): TGTGCCAGCAGCCAGGGACAGGGTGAAACCGGGGAGCTGTTTTTT. Its translation: CASSQGQGETGELFF.

The genes are TRBV5-6 and TRBJ2-3, with a tentative D call TRBD1 (7 bases). Trimming pared 4 bases from V and 0 bases from J, leaving 15 bases between. CDR3 length equals 16 residues. CDR1 SGHDT and CDR2 YYEEEE come from the germline V gene. The CDR3 region has the DNA TGTGCCAGCAGCCCGCAGGGGGGTGCTAGCACAGATACGCAGTATTTT. Protein product: CASSPQGGASTDTQYF.

The V call is TRBV2, the J call TRBJ1-2; 8 bases agree with TRBD1. The germline CDR1 and CDR2 sequences are SNHLY and FYNNEI. The CDR3 loop spans 15 amino acids. Trimming cost V 3 bases and J 1 base; bases outside gene matches: 4. The CDR3 sequence is CASSDPGQVNYGYTF. CDR3 nucleotide sequence: TGTGCCAGCAGTGACCCGGGACAGGTTAACTATGGCTACACCTTC.

This sequence joins TRBV27 and TRBJ1-4, with TRBD1 matching over 7 bases. V dropped 3 bases and J dropped 4; count of bases not matched to a gene: 2. The CDR3 has 14 amino acids. Germline values: CDR1 MNHEY, CDR2 SMNVEV (reference sequence). Written as DNA, the CDR3 is TGTGCCAGCAGTTTTCGACAGGGTAATGAAAAACTGTTTTTT. It encodes CASSFRQGNEKLFF.

V gene TRBV6-5 combines with J gene TRBJ2-7; either TRBD1 or TRBD2 may supply D (5 bases each). Germline CDR1 is MNHEY and CDR2 is SVGAGI. The CDR3 has 13 amino acids. Trimming left V 6 bases short and J 2 bases short, with 11 bases between. The CDR3 bases are TGTGCCAGCAGCGAGGGGCGGACCTACGAGCAGTACTTC. Its translation is CASSEGRTYEQYF.

The chain is built from TRBV9 and TRBJ1-2; perhaps TRBD1 as D (6 bases). This CDR3 is built from 18 residues. V lost 1 base to trimming and J lost 2 bases, with 21 bases between them. Germline V lookup: CDR1 SGDLS, CDR2 YYNGEE. CDR3 sequence: CASSVPQPGEGWNYGYTF. CDR3 bases: TGTGCCAGCAGCGTACCACAACCAGGGGAGGGCTGGAACTATGGCTACACCTTC.

This chain uses TRBV27 with TRBJ1-1; D unclear. The CDR3 extends over 16 amino acids. The V gene's germline CDR1 is MNHEY and CDR2 SMNVEV (reference sequence). V was shortened by 4 bases and J by 0 bases, with 15 bases between the two germline ends. The CDR3, as DNA: TGTGCCAGCAGTTATATCCGGGTCCGGATGAACACTGAAGCTTTCTTT. Its protein is CASSYIRVRMNTEAFF.

With respect to this clone: One end of the junction fails to match germline, which may point to a read error. V and J are TRBV7-2 and TRBJ2-7; 10 bases align to TRBD1. The CDR3 is 12 residues long. Germline lookup yields CDR1 SGHTA and CDR2 FQGNSA. CDR3 bases: TGTGCCAGCAGCTTAGACGAGGGACAGGGGTTCTTC. Encoded protein: CASSLDEGQGFF. The full variable domain, rest sourced from reference TRBV7-2 and TRBJ2-7, is GAGVSQSPSNKVTEKGKDVELRCDPISGHTALYWYRQSLGQGLEFLIYFQGNSAPDKSGLPSDRFSAERTGGSVSTLTIQRTQQEDSAVYLCASSLDEGQGFFGPGTRLTVT.

The V and J genes are TRBV6-6 and TRBJ2-7; the D is unclear. The CDR3 spans 12 residues. Germline assignment: CDR1 MNHNY and CDR2 SVGAGI (reference sequence). V lost 2 bases, J lost 4 bases, and 6 bases lay in between. The CDR3 is CASSYEHYEQYF. CDR3 DNA: TGTGCCAGCAGTTACGAGCATTACGAGCAGTACTTC.